This T cell receptor beta chain was captured by sequencing in a study of T-cell reconstitution after alpha-beta-depleted transplantation in children. Germline CDR1 and CDR2: SGDLS and YYNGEE. The germline V and J ends were trimmed by 3 bases and 5 bases, with 15 bases remaining between them. This CDR3 comprises 15 residues. A library of TCRbeta sequences, prepared with unique molecular identifiers, was generated. TCRdb fed the PCR reads into MiXCR, producing one record per CDR3 protein. The table lists hundreds of thousands of distinct CDR3 sequences, 20% to 25% of them singletons, with approximately 14% in the top ten.

The clonotype was recovered from a boy in the first two years of life who had a stem cell transplant for acute myeloid leukemia, so the T cells may come from the graft donor. Sequencing was performed on PBMCs, mostly from graft donor cells, taken 360 days after TCRalphabeta/CD19-depleted stem cell transplant. The rearrangement links TRBV9 to TRBJ2-1; weak D call: TRBD2 (6 bases). CDR3 protein: CASSEPRTTNNEQFF. DNA for the CDR3: TGTGCCAGCAGCGAGCCTAGGACTACAAACAATGAGCAGTTCTTC.